This is a list of T cell receptor beta chains from one sample in a study of blood T cell repertoires in COVID-19. Produced via immunoSEQ multiplex PCR; TCRdb's table is partial and in-frame only. The top ten hold 4% to 5.5% of the sample, which has over 200,000 clones, around nine tenths seen once. Sequenced sample: peripheral blood. The receptors stem from a woman in her thirties or forties with acute or convalescent COVID-19. Both conserved end residues are part of each CDR3. A D gene is named only where the DNA matches it firmly.

TRBV21-1	TRBJ1-2	.	TGTGCCAGCAGCAAGGACTCGGGGGGCTACACCTTC	CASSKDSGGYTF
TRBV19	TRBJ1-2	TRBD1	TGTGCCAGTAGTATGGACAGGGGGGCCTATGGCTACACCTTC	CASSMDRGAYGYTF
TRBV3-1/TRBV3-2	TRBJ1-2	.	TGTGCCAGCAGCCAAGGACACAGTAACTATGGCTACACCTTC	CASSQGHSNYGYTF
TRBV11-2	TRBJ1-4	TRBD1	TGTGCCAGCAGCAGAGGACAGGGAACTAATGAAAAACTGTTTTTT	CASSRGQGTNEKLFF
TRBV4-1	TRBJ1-6	.	TGCGCCAGCAGCCATCCCCTGAGGGATTCACCCCTCCACTTT	CASSHPLRDSPLHF
TRBV20-1	TRBJ1-6	.	TGCAGTGCTAGTTTCGACACGTCCTATAATTCACCCCTCCACTTT	CSASFDTSYNSPLHF
TRBV5-6	TRBJ1-5	.	TGTGCCAGCAGCTTGCTACAGAGCAATCAGCCCCAGCATTTT	CASSLLQSNQPQHF
TRBV7-3	TRBJ1-1	.	TGTGCCAGCAGCCTAAGTGACAAAACCAGGCTTACTGAAGCTTTCTTT	CASSLSDKTRLTEAFF
TRBV10-1	TRBJ1-2	.	TGCGCCAGCTCGAAACAATGGACATTAGGCTACACCTTC	CASSKQWTLGYTF
TRBV6-5	TRBJ1-3	.	TGTGCCAGCATGGCTCACTCTGGAAACACCATATATTTT	CASMAHSGNTIYF
TRBV5-4	TRBJ2-5	TRBD1	TGTGCCAGCAGCTTGGCCGCGTTGGGACAGGGAGGCAACCAAGAGACCCAGTACTTC	CASSLAALGQGGNQETQYF
TRBV30	TRBJ2-3	TRBD2	TGTGCCTGGAGCGCCATGGGCCTAGCGGGGATTGGAGATACGCAGTATTTT	CAWSAMGLAGIGDTQYF
TRBV6-4	TRBJ2-5	TRBD1	TGTGCCAGCAGTGACCCGCGACAGGGGCGTAACCAAGAGACCCAGTACTTC	CASSDPRQGRNQETQYF